This T cell receptor beta chain was identified in a study of CD8+ T cells in alopecia areata. Study-wide findings and caveats: The study found higher clonality in lesional than normal scalp, especially in alopecia totalis/universalis.

This clone was found a few times. Its antigen remains unidentified. Here the gene names and germline are mouse. The CDR3 end is not reached by the read, which stops 4 residues before it; the germline J gene fills it in. This CDR3 has 16 residues. Germline trimming cut 1 base from V and 3 bases from J; bases unmatched to any gene: 3. Germline V gene lookup returns CDR1 FNHDT and CDR2 SITEND (reference sequence). Cells from pooled cutaneous lymph nodes were sorted by CD4, CD8alpha, NKG2D, NKG2ACE and other markers. Extracted RNA was reverse transcribed into cDNA, the sequencing template. Libraries were prepared by immunoSEQ multiplex PCR; TCRdb keeps only in-frame clonotypes and omits some of them. This repertoire holds about 270,000 clones, and none appear only once.

Sequences were obtained from CD4+ T cells sorted from a lymph node. The TCR sequence derives from a C3H/HeJ mouse with alopecia areata. Strain haplotype at MHC: H2-k. This chain links TRBV19 with TRBJ2-2; 10 nucleotides match TRBD1. The CDR3 reads CASSIRDRGDTGQLYF. The covered CDR3 bases are TGTGCCAGCAGTATACGGGACAGGGGTGACACCGGG.